This T cell receptor (beta chain) was obtained from a study of PD-1 blockade in classical Hodgkin lymphoma. The time point denotes: newly diagnosed, previously untreated cHL patient sample. Germline CDR1 reads SGHAT; CDR2 reads FQNNGV. This CDR3 has 16 residues. V lost 5 bases to trimming and J lost 4 bases; unmatched junction nucleotides: 10. TCRdb's table, derived via immunoSEQ multiplex PCR, lists solely in-frame clones and lacks some. The repertoire has roughly 70,000 clones, 93% of them found once; the top ten carry about 2.8%. This clonotype was sampled from a human donor with classical Hodgkin lymphoma. The material sequenced was peripheral blood mononuclear cells (PBMCs). The chain employs TRBV11-2 and TRBJ1-4, with 7 nucleotides matching TRBD1. This chain's CDR3 is CASSPRGAGNNEKLFF. As DNA, the CDR3 is TGTGCCAGCAGCCCCAGGGGGGCCGGGAATAATGAAAAACTGTTTTTT.